This T cell receptor beta chain originates from a study of blood T cell repertoires in COVID-19. Background on the study: Samples of COVID-19 (acute and convalescent) were obtained from the United States, Italy and Spain. PBMCs, B-cell-depleted T cells, or T cells were the source of the cDNA or gDNA that made up the material.

Original data processing: Amplification with reference gene primers provided the estimates of nucleated cell counts. Measured with immunoSEQ multiplex PCR; TCRdb has only the in-frame clones, and not every one. V and J calls and clone size come straight from that table; D and trimming were deduced from the DNA. The sample carries about 42,000 clones, around four fifths recorded once. This receptor was taken from a man in his fifties or sixties with active COVID-19. Sequencing was done on a sample of peripheral blood.

Here the CDR3 DNA reads TGCGCCAGCAGCCAAGACCCCCCGCCAGGGTATAATTCACCCCTCCACTTT. Its protein product is CASSQDPPPGYNSPLHF. The gene calls are TRBV4-3 and TRBJ1-6, with D possibly being TRBD1 (5 bases). The CDR3 covers 17 residues. Per the germline V gene, CDR1 is LGHNA and CDR2 is YSLEER. V lost 0 bases to trimming and J lost 4 bases, with 13 bases between them.